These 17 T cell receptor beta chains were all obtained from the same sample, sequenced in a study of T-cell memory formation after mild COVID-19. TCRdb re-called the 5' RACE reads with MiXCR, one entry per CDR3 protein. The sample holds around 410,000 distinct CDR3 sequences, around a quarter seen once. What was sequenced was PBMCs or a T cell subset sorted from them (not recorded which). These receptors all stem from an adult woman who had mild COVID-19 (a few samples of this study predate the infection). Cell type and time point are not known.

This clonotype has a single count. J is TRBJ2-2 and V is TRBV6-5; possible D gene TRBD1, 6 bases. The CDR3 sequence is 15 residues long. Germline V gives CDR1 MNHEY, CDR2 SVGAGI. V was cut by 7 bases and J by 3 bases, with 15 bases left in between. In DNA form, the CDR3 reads TGTGCCAGCACAGGACCTCAGGGGTACACCGGGGAGCTGTTTTTT. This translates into CASTGPQGYTGELFF.

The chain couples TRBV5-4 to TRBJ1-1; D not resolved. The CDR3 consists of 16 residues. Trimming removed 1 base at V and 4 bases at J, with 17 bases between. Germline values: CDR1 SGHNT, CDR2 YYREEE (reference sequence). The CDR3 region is CASSLLPSIFGTEAFF. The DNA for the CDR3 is TGTGCCAGCAGCTTGCTCCCTTCTATCTTCGGCACTGAAGCTTTCTTT.

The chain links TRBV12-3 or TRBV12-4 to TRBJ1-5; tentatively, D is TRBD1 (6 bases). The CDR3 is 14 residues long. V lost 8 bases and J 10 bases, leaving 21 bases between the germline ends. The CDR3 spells CASSVGSVGGPQHF. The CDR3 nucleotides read TGTGCCAGCTCGGTGGGGTCTGTAGGGGGACCCCAGCATTTT.

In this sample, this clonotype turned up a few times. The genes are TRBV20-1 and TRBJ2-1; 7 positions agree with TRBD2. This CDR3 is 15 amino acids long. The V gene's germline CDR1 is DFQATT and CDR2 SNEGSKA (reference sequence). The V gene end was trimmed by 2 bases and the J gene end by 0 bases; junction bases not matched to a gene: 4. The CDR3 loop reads CSARPAGSSYNEQFF. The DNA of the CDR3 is TGCAGTGCTAGACCAGCGGGAAGCTCCTACAATGAGCAGTTCTTC.

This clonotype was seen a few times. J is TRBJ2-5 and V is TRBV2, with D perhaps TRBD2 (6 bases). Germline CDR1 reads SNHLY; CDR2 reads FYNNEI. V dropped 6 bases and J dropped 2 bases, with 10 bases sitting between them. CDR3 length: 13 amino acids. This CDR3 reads CASRGGGQETQYF. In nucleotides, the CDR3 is TGTGCCAGCAGGGGAGGCGGGCAAGAGACCCAGTACTTC. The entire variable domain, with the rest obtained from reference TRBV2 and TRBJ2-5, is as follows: EPEVTQTPSHQVTQMGQEVILRCVPISNHLYFYWYRQILGQKVEFLVSFYNNEISEKSEIFDDQFSVERPDGSNFTLKIRSTKLEDSAMYFCASRGGGQETQYFGPGTRLLVL.

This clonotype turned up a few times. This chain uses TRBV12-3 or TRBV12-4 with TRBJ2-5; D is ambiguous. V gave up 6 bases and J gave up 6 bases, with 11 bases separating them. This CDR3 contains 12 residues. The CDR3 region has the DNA TGTGCCAGCAGCTCCACCCATCAGACCCAGTACTTC. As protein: CASSSTHQTQYF.

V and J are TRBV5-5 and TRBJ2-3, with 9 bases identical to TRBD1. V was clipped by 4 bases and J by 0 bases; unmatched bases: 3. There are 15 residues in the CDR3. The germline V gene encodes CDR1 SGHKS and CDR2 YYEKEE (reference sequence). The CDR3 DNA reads TGTGCCAGCAGCGCGGGACAGGGCAGCACAGATACGCAGTATTTT. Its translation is CASSAGQGSTDTQYF.

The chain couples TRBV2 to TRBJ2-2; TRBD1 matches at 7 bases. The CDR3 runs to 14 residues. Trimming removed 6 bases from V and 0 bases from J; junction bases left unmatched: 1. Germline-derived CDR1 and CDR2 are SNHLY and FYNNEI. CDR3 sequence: CASRGTANTGELFF. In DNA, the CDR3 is TGTGCCAGCAGAGGGACAGCGAACACCGGGGAGCTGTTTTTT.

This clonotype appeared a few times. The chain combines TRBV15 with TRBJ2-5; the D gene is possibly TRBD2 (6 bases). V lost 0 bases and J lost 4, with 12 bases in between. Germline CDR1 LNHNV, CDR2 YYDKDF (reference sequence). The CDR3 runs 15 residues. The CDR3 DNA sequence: TGTGCCACCAGCAGAGATTTGGGGGGTCGAGAGACCCAGTACTTC. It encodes CATSRDLGGRETQYF.

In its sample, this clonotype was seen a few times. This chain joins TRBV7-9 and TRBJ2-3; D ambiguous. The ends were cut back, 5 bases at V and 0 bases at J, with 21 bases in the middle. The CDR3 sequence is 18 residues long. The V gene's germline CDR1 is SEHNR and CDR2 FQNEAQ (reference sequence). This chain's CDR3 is CASSRPGVDGPSTDTQYF. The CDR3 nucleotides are TGTGCCAGCAGCCGCCCTGGGGTAGACGGTCCAAGCACAGATACGCAGTATTTT.

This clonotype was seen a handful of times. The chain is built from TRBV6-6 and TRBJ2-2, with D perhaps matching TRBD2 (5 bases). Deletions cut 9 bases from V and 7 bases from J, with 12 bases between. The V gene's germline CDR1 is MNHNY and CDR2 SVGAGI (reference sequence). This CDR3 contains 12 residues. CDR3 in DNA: TGTGCCAGTCTGAGACTAAGCGGGGAGCTGTTTTTT. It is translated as CASLRLSGELFF.

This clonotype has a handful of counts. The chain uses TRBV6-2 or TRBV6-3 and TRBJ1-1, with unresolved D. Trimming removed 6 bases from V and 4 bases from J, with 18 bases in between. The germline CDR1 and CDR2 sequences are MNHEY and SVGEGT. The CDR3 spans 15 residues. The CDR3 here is CASSDTRTGGTEAFF. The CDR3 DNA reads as TGTGCCAGCAGCGACACTCGGACGGGCGGCACTGAAGCTTTCTTT.

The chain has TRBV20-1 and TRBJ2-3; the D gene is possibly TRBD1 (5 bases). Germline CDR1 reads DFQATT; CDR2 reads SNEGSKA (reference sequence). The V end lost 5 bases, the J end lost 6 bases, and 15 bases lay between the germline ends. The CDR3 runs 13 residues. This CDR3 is CSAPLGPLDTQYF. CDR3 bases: TGCAGTGCTCCTTTGGGGCCCCTCGATACGCAGTATTTT.

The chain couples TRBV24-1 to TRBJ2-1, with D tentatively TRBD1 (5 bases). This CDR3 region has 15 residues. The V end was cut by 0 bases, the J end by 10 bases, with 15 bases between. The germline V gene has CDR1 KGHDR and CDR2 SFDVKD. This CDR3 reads CATSDLYDGRGEQFF. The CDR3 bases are TGTGCCACCAGTGATTTGTATGATGGAAGGGGAGAGCAGTTCTTC.

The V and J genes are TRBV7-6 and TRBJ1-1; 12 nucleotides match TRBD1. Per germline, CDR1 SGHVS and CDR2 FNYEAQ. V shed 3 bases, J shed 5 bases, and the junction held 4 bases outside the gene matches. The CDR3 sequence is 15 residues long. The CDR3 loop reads CASSFWDRGQTEAFF. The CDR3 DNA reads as TGTGCCAGCAGCTTCTGGGACAGGGGGCAGACTGAAGCTTTCTTT. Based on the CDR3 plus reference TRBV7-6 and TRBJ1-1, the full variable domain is GAGVSQSPRYKVTKRGQDVALRCDPISGHVSLYWYRQALGQGPEFLTYFNYEAQQDKSGLPNDRFSAERPEGSISTLTIQRTEQRDSAMYRCASSFWDRGQTEAFFGQGTRLTVV.

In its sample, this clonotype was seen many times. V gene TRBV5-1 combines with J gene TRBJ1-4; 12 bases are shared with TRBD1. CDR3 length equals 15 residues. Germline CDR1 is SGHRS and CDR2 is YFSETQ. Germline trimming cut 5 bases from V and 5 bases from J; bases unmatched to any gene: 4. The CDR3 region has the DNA TGCGCCAGCAGAGGGACAGGGGGCCCAAATGAAAAACTGTTTTTT. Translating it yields CASRGTGGPNEKLFF.

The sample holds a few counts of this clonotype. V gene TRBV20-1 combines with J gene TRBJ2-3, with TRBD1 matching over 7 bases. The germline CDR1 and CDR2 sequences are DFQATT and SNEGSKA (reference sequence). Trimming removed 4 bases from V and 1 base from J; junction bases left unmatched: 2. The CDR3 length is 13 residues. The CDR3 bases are TGCAGTGCTATCGGACAGGGCACAGATACGCAGTATTTT. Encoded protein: CSAIGQGTDTQYF.